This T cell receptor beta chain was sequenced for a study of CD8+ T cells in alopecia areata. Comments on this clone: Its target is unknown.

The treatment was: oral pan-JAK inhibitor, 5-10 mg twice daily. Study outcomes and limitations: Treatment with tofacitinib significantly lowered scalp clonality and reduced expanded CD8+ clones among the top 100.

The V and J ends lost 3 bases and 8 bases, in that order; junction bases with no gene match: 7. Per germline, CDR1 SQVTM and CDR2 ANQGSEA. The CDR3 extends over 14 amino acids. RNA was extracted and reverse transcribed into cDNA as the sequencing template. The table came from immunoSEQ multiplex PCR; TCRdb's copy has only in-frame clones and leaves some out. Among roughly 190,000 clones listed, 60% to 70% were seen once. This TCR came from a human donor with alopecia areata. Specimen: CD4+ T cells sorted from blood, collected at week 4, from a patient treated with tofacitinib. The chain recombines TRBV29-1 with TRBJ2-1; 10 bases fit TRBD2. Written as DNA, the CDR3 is TGCAGCGTTGAGGGACTAGCGAAGAGCCATGAGCAGTTCTTC. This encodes CSVEGLAKSHEQFF.